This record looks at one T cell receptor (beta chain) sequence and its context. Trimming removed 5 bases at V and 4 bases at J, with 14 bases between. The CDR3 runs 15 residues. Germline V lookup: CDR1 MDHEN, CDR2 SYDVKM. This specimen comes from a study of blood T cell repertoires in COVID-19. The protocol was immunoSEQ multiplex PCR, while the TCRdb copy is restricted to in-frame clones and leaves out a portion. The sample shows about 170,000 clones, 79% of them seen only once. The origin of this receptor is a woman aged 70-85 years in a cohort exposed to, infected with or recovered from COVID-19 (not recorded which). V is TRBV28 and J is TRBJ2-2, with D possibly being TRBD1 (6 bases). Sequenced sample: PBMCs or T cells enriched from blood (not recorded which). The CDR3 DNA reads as TGTGCCAGCAGTCCCCTTGACAGGCGCACCGGGGAGCTGTTTTTT. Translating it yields CASSPLDRRTGELFF.